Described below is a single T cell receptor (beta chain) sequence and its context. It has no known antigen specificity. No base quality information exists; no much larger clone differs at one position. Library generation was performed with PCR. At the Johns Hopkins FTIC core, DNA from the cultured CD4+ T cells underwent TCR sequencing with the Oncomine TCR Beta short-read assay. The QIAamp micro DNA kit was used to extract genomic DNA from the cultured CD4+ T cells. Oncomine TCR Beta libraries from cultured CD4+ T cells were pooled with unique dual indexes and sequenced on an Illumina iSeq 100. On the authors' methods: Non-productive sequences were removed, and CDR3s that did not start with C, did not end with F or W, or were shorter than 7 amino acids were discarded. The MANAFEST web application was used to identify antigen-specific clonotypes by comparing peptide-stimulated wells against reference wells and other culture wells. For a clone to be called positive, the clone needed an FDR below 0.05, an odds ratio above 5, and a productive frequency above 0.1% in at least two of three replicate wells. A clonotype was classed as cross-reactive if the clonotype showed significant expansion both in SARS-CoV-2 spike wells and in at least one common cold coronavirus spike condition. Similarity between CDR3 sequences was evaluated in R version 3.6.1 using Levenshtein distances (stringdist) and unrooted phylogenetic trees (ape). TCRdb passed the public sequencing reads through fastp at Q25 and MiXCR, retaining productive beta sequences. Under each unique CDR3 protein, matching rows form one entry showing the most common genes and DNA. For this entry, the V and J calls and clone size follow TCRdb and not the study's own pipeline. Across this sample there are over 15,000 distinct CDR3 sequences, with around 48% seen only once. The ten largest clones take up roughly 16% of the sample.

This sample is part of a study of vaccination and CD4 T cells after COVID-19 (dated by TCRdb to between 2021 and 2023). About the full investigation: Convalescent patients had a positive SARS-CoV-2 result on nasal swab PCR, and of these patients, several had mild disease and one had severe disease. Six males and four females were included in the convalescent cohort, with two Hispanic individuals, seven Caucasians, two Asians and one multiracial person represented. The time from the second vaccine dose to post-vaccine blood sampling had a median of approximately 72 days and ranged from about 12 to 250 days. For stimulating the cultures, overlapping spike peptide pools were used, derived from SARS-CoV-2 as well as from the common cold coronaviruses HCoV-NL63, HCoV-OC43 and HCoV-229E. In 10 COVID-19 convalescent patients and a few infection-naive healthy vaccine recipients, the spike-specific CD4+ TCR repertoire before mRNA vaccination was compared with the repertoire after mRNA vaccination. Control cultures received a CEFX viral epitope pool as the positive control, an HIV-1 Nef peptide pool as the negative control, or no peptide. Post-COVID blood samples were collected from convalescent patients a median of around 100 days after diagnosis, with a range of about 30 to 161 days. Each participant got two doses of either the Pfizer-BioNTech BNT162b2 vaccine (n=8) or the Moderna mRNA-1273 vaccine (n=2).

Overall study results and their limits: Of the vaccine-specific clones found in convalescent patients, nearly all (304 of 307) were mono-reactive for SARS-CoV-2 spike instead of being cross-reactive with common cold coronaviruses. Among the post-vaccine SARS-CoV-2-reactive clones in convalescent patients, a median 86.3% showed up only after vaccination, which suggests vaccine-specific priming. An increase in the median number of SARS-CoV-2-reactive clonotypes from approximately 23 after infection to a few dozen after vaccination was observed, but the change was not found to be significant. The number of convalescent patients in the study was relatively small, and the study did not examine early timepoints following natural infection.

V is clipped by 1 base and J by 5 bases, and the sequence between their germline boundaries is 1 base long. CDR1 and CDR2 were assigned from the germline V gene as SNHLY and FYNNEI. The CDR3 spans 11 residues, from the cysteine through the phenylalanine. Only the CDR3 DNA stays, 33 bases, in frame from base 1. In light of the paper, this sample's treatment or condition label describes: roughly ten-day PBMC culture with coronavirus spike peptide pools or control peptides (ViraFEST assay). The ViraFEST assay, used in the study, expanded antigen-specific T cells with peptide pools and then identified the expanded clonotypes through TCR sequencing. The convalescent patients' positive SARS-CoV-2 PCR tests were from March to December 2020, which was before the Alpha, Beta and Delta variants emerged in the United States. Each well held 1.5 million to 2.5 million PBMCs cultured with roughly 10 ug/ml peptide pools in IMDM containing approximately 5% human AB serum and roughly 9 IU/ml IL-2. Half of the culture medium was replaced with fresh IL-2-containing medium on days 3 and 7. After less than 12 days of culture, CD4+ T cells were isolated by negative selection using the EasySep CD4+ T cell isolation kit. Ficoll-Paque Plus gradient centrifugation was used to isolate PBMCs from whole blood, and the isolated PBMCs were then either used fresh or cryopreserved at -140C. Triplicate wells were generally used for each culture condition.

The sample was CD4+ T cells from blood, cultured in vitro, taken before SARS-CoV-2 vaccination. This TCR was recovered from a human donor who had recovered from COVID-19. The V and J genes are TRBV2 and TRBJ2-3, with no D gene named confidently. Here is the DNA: TGTGCCAGCAGTGAAGTAGATACGCAGTATTTT. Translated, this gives CASSEVDTQYF.